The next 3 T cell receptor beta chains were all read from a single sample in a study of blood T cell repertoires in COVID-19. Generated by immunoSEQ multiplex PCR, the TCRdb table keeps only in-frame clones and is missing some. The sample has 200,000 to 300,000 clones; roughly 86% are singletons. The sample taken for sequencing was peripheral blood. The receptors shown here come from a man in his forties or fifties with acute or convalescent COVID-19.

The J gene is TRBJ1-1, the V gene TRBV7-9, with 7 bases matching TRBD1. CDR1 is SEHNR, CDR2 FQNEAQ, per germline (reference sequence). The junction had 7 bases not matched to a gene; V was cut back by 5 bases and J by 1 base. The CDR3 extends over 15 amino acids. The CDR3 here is CASSPGTAKNTEAFF. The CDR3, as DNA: TGTGCCAGCAGCCCCGGGACAGCCAAGAACACTGAAGCTTTCTTT.

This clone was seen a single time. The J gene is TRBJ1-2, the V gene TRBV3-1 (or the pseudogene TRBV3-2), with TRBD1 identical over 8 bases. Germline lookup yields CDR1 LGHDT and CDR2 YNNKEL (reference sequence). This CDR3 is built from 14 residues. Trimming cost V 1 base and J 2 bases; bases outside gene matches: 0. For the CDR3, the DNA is TGTGCCAGCAGCCAAGGGGACAGGAACTATGGCTACACCTTC. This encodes CASSQGDRNYGYTF.

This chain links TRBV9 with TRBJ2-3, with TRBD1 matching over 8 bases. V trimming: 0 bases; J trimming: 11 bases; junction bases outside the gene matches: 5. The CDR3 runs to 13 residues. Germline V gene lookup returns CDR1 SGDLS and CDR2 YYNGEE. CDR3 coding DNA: TGTGCCAGCAGCGTAGGGGGCACAGGGGGGCAGTATTTT. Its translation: CASSVGGTGGQYF. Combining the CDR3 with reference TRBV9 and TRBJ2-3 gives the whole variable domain DSGVTQTPKHLITATGQRVTLRCSPRSGDLSVYWYQQSLDQGLQFLIQYYNGEERAKGNILERFSAQQFPDLHSELNLSSLELGDSALYFCASSVGGTGGQYFGPGTRLTVL.